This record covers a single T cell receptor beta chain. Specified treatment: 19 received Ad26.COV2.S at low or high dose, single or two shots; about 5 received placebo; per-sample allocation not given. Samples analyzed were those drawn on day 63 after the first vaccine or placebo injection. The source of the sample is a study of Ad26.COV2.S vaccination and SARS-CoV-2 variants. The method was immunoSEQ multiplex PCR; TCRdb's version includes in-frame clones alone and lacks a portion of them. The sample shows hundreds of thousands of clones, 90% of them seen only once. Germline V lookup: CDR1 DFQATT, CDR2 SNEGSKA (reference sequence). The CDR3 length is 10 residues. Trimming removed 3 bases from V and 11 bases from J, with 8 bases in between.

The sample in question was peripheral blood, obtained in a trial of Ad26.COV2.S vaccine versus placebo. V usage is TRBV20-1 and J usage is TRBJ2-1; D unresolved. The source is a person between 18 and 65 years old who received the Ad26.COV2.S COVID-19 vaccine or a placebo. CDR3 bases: TGCAGTGCTAGTTTTAACAAGCAGTTCTTC. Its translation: CSASFNKQFF.